This TCR beta chain was identified during a study of T cell clonotyping in hematopoietic cell transplantation. This clone was counted once. Its antigen is undetermined. Using immunoSEQ multiplex PCR, the repertoire was profiled, and TCRdb retains in-frame clones only, with some absent. This sample has approximately 41,000 clones, with about 96% found just once. Study-wide results and limits: Higher Inverse Simpson Index values in graft donor and pretransplant recipient predicted broader posttransplant TCR diversity. After transplant, recipient diversity fell while pathologically expanded clonotypes grew through day 180. CD4 and CD8 repertoire contributions could not be separated without sorting. At the given depth, recipient repertoires were over 95% de novo clonotypes.

Germline CDR1 is SGHRS and CDR2 is YFSETQ. The V end lost 0 bases, the J end lost 2 bases, and 14 bases lay between the germline ends. The CDR3 extends over 16 amino acids. Input material: peripheral blood mononuclear cells. This chain connects TRBV5-1 to TRBJ1-1; D unresolved. This receptor was obtained from a man aged 30-40 years in good health. Some clones in this sample may be carry-over from other donors' samples. The CDR3 DNA follows: TGCGCCAGCAGCTTGGCCGGTGCGGGGATAAACACTGAAGCTTTCTTT. Its protein is CASSLAGAGINTEAFF.